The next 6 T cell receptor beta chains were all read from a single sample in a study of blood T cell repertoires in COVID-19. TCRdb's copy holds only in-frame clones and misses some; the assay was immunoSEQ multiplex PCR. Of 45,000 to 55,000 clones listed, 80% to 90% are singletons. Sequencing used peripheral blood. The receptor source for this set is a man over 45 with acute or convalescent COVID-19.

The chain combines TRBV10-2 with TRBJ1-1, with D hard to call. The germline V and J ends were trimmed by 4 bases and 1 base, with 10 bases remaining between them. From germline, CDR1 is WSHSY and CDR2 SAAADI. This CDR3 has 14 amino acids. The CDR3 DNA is TGCGCCAGCAGTGGGGCCTTCCGGAACACTGAAGCTTTCTTT. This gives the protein CASSGAFRNTEAFF.

CDR3 residues: CASSTFSATNEKLFF. DNA of the CDR3: TGTGCCAGTAGTACCTTCAGTGCAACTAATGAAAAACTGTTTTTT. The rearrangement uses TRBV19 and TRBJ1-4; no definite D call. CDR3 length: 15 amino acids. The germline V gene has CDR1 LNHDA and CDR2 SQIVND (reference sequence). V dropped 4 bases and J dropped 0 bases, with 9 bases sitting between them.

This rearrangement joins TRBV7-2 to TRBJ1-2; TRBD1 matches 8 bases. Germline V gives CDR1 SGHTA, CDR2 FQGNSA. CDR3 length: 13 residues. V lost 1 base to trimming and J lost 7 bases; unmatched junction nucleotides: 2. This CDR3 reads CASSLGTGSGYTF. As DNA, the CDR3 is TGTGCCAGCAGCTTAGGGACAGGGTCTGGCTACACCTTC.

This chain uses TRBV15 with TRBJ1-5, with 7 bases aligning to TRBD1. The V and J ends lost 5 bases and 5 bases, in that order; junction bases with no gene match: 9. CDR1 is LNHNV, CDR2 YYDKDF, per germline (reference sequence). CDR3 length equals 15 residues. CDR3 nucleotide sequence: TGTGCCACCAGCGGAGGAGGCAGGGGGGATCAGCCCCAGCATTTT. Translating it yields CATSGGGRGDQPQHF. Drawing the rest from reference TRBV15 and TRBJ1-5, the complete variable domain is DAMVIQNPRYQVTQFGKPVTLSCSQTLNHNVMYWYQQKSSQAPKLLFHYYDKDFNNEADTPDNFQSRRPNTSFCFLDIRSPGLGDTAMYLCATSGGGRGDQPQHFGDGTRLSIL.

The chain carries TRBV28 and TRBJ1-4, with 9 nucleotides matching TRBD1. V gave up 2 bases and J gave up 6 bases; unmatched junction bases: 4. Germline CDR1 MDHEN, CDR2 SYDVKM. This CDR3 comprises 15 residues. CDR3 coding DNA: TGTGCCAGCAGTTTAGGGGACAGGGCTGATGAAAAACTGTTTTTT. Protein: CASSLGDRADEKLFF.

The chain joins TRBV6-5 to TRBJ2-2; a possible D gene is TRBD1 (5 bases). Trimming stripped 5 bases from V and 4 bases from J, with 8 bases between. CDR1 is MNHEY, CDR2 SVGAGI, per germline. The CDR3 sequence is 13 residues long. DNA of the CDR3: TGTGCCAGCAGTCCAGGGTCCACCGGGGAGCTGTTTTTT. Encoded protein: CASSPGSTGELFF.